This T cell receptor (beta chain) is from a study of somatic mutations in cytotoxic T cells in rheumatoid arthritis. The trim removed 3 bases at V and 10 bases at J, leaving 3 bases unmatched. Germline V gene data show CDR1 as MGHRA and CDR2 as YSYEKL. The CDR3 has 15 amino acids. This clone showed up just a few times. Only in-frame clones appear in the TCRdb table, and some are missing; sequencing was by immunoSEQ multiplex PCR. Among under 20,000 clones, 85% were seen once, and the ten largest hold around 6.9%. The chain is built from TRBV4-1 and TRBJ2-1, with 16 bases aligning to TRBD2. This TCR was sampled from a woman between 35 and 50 years old with rheumatoid arthritis. Sequenced sample: CD8+ T cells sorted from blood. CDR3 sequence: CASSQGLAGGGEQFF. The CDR3 region has the DNA TGCGCCAGCAGCCAGGGACTAGCGGGAGGGGGCGAGCAGTTCTTC.